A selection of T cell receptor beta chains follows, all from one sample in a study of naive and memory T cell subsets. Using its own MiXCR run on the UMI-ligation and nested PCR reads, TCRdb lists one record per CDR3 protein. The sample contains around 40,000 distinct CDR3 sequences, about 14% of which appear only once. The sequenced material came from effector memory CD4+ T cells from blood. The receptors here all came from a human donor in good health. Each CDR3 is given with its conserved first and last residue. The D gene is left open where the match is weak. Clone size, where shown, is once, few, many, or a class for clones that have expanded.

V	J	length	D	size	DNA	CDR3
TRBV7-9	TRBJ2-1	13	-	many	TGTGCCAGCAGCTTATCGGGACTCCCATTGTTGTTCTTC	CASSLSGLPLLFF
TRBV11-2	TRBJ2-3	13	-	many	TGTGCCAGCAGCTTAGATCGTGGAGATACGCAGTATTTT	CASSLDRGDTQYF
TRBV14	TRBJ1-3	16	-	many	TGTGCCAGCAGCTTCACTTCAGGGAGCTCTGGAAACACCATATATTTT	CASSFTSGSSGNTIYF
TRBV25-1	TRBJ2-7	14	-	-	TGTGCCAGCAGGAGGACGGGAGCCTCCTACGAGCAGTACTTC	CASRRTGASYEQYF
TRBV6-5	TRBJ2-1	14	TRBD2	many	TGTGCCAGCGGGAGGCGGGAGGGCTACAATGAGCAGTTCTTC	CASGRREGYNEQFF
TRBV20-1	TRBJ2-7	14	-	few	TGCAGTGCTAGAAATGTTCAGGGTGTGGGCGAGCAGTACTTC	CSARNVQGVGEQYF
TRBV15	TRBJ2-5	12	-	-	TGTGCCACCAGCAAGCAAAAAGAGACCCAGTACTTC	CATSKQKETQYF
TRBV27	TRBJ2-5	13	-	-	TGTGCCAGCAGCCTCGGGACGTGGCAGACCCAGTACTTC	CASSLGTWQTQYF
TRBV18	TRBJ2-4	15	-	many	TGTGCCAGCTCACCTCCGGGCCTAGCCAAAAACATTCAGTACTTC	CASSPPGLAKNIQYF
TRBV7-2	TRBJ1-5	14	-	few	TGTGCCAGCAGCTTCGGGCAGGGGTATCAGCCCCAGCATTTT	CASSFGQGYQPQHF
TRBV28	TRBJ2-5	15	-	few	TGTGCCAGCAGCCCCCAGGACGGACGAAAAGAGACCCAGTACTTC	CASSPQDGRKETQYF
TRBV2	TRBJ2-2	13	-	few	TGTGCCAGCAGAATAGACGGGGGCGGGGAGCTGTTTTTT	CASRIDGGGELFF
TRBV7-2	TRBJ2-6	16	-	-	TGTGCCAGCAGCTTAGTTGGGGCCTCTGGGGCCAACGTCCTGACTTTC	CASSLVGASGANVLTF
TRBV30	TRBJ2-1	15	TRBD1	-	TGTGCCTGGGGGGGTAGGGACAGGGGCCCCAATGAGCAGTTCTTC	CAWGGRDRGPNEQFF
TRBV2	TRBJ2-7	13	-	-	TGTGCCAGCAGTGTTGGGGGATACTACGAGCAGTACTTC	CASSVGGYYEQYF
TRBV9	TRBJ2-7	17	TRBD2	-	TGTGCCAGCAGCGTAGCTACGGGACTAGCGGGAGCTTCCGAGCAGTACTTC	CASSVATGLAGASEQYF
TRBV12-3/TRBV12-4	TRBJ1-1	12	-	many	TGTGCCAGCAGCCGCCATTCCACTGAAGCTTTCTTT	CASSRHSTEAFF
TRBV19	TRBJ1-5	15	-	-	TGTGCCAGTAACGGGGTAGGACCTGGGGATCAGCCCCAGCATTTT	CASNGVGPGDQPQHF
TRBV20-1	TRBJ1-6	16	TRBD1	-	TGCAGTGCTAGGCGAGTGGGGACAGAACTTAATTCACCCCTCCACTTT	CSARRVGTELNSPLHF
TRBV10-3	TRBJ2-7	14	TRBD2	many	TGTGCCATCAGGAGTAGCGGGAGTGCCTACGAGCAGTACTTC	CAIRSSGSAYEQYF
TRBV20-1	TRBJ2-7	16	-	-	TGCAGTGCTAGAGTGATAGGACAGACTTTTTCCTACGAGCAGTACTTC	CSARVIGQTFSYEQYF
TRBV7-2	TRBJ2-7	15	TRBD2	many	TGTGCCAGCAGCCCCGCGGGGCGGGAGAGGGACGAGCAGTACTTC	CASSPAGRERDEQYF
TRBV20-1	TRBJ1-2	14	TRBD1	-	TGCAGTGCTAGGCTGAGGGACAGGGGAGGGGGCTACACCTTC	CSARLRDRGGGYTF
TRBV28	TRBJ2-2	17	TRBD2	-	TGTGCCAGCAGTTCCGCGGGACTAGCGGATAACACCGGGGAGCTGTTTTTT	CASSSAGLADNTGELFF
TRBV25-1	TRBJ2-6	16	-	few	TGTGCCAGCAGTGAAGCCTCTTTCCCTGGGGCCAACGTCCTGACTTTC	CASSEASFPGANVLTF
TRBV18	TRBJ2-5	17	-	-	TGTGCCAGCTCACCAATATCTCGACAGCCGGTAGGGGAGACCCAGTACTTC	CASSPISRQPVGETQYF
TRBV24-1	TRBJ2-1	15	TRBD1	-	TGTGCCACCAGTGATCCGGGACAGGGGTACAATGAGCAGTTCTTC	CATSDPGQGYNEQFF
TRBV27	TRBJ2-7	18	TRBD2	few	TGTGCCAGCAGTTCGGCTAATAGAGGGAGGGCAGGGTTCTACGAGCAGTACTTC	CASSSANRGRAGFYEQYF
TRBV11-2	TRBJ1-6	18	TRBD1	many	TGTGCCAGCAGCCTCTCCTCCCCCCGGGACAGAAGGAATTCACCCCTCCACTTT	CASSLSSPRDRRNSPLHF
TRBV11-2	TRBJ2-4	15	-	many	TGTGCCAGCAGCGAGGGGGGCACTACTTGGGGCATTCAGTACTTC	CASSEGGTTWGIQYF
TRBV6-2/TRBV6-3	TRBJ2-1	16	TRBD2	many	TGTGCCAGCAGTTCCATGACTAGCGGGGCTTCGAATGAGCAGTTCTTC	CASSSMTSGASNEQFF
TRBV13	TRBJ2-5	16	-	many	TGTGCCAGCAGCTTAGGCTGGACAGAACTCCAAGAGACCCAGTACTTC	CASSLGWTELQETQYF
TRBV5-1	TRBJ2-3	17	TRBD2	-	TGCGCCAGCAGCTTGGCGGGACTAGCGCCTCCCAGGGATACGCAGTATTTT	CASSLAGLAPPRDTQYF
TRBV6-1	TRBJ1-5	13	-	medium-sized	TGTGCCAGCAGCGGTACCAGGCGTCAGCCCCAGCATTTT	CASSGTRRQPQHF
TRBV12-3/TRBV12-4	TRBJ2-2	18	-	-	TGTGCCAGCAGCCAAAGAAGCATACAGGGGGGGAGCACCGGGGAGCTGTTTTTT	CASSQRSIQGGSTGELFF
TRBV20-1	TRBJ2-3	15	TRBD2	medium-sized	TGCAGTGCTAGCCTAGCGGGAGGATTGACAGATACGCAGTATTTT	CSASLAGGLTDTQYF
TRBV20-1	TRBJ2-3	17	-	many	TGCAGTGCCTCCGGGACTGGCGCTAGCCCCGGCGGGGATACGCAGTATTTT	CSASGTGASPGGDTQYF
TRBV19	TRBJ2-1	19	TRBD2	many	TGTGCCAGTAGTGCCCAAGGGGTGAGCGGGAGCGGTGGTAGGAATGAGCAGTTCTTC	CASSAQGVSGSGGRNEQFF
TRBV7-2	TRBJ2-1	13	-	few	TGTGCCAGCAGCTTTAAAACCATGGGTGAGCAGTTCTTC	CASSFKTMGEQFF
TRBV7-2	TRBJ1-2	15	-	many	TGTGCCAGCAGCTTATTTATAGGGGGTACCTATGGCTACACCTTC	CASSLFIGGTYGYTF
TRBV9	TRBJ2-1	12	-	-	TGTGCCAGCAGCGTAGCTGGGGATGAGCAGTTCTTC	CASSVAGDEQFF
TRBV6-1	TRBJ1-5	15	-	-	TGTGCCAGCACTGCCTCGGGAGCACTTGGCCAGCCCCAGCATTTT	CASTASGALGQPQHF
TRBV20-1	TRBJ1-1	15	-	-	TGCAGTGCTAGAGCGCGGGGTTCGGGGAACACTGAAGCTTTCTTT	CSARARGSGNTEAFF
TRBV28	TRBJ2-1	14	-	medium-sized	TGTGCCAGCAACGACTCGGGACACCCGAATGAGCAGTTCTTC	CASNDSGHPNEQFF
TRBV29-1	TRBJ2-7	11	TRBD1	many	TGCAGCGCCACAGGGGGACCCGAGCAGTACTTC	CSATGGPEQYF
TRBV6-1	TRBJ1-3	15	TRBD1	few	TGTGCCAGCAGTGCCCGGGACAGCTCTGGAAACACCATATATTTT	CASSARDSSGNTIYF
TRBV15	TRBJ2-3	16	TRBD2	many	TGTGCCACCAGCAGAGATCGAGCGGGAGTGTCAGATACGCAGTATTTT	CATSRDRAGVSDTQYF
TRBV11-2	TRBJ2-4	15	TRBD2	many	TGTGCCAGCAGCTTAGGTCGGGGGAGGGAAAACATTCAGTACTTC	CASSLGRGRENIQYF
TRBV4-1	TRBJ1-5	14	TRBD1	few	TGCGCCAGCAGCCAAGATGGACAGGGGAATCCCCAGCATTTT	CASSQDGQGNPQHF
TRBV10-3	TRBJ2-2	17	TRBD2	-	TGTGCCATCAGTGAGTCGAGCAGCGGGAGTACTACCGGGGAGCTGTTTTTT	CAISESSSGSTTGELFF
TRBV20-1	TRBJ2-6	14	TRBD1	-	TGCAGTGCTATCCAGGGGGCTGGGGCCAACGTCCTGACTTTC	CSAIQGAGANVLTF
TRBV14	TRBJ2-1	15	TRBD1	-	TGTGCCAGCAGCCAGTACAGGGGGCGGCGGAATGAGCAGTTCTTC	CASSQYRGRRNEQFF
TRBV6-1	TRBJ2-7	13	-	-	TGTGCCAGCAGCCGGGACCGAATCTACGAGCAGTACTTC	CASSRDRIYEQYF
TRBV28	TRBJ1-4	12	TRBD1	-	TGTGCCAGCCGACAGGGGAATGAAAAACTGTTTTTT	CASRQGNEKLFF
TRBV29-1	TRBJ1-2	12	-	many	TGCAGCACCCTGGTTGGAAGGTATGGCTACACCTTC	CSTLVGRYGYTF
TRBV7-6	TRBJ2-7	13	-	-	TGTGCCAGCAGCTTAGGCACTATGCCCGAGCAGTACTTC	CASSLGTMPEQYF
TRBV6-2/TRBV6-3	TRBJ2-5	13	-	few	TGTGCCAGCAGTTATTCTCTAGGGGGAGGGCCGGACTTC	CASSYSLGGGPDF
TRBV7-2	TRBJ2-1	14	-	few	TGTGCCAGCAGCTACCAAGCAGTTATCGGGGAGCAGTTCTTC	CASSYQAVIGEQFF